This T cell receptor beta chain was captured in a study of chemoradiotherapy in HPV16-positive cancers. Background on the study: Functional T-cell assays on a couple of HPV16-positive patients' cells defined candidate HPV-specific clones and common TCR motifs. General observations from the study: Candidate HPV-specific clones and E7-related TCR motifs grew in tumor during treatment.

Repeated repertoire sampling spanned the course of chemoradiotherapy. This clone was observed a few times. Its antigen is unknown. V shed 0 bases and J 1 base; nucleotides not matched to a gene: 0. The germline V gene has CDR1 SGHRS and CDR2 YFSETQ. The CDR3 covers 15 residues. TCRdb keeps only in-frame clones here, not all; method: immunoSEQ multiplex PCR. The sample lists some 3,300 clones; around 86% were seen once. Source: tumor tissue, taken from a patient who underwent chemoradiotherapy. The origin of this receptor is a human donor with HPV-associated anogenital cancer. The genes are TRBV5-1 and TRBJ2-3; 9 nucleotides align to TRBD1. The CDR3 loop reads CASSLGDRGTDTQYF. CDR3 nucleotides: TGCGCCAGCAGCTTGGGGGACAGGGGCACAGATACGCAGTATTTT.